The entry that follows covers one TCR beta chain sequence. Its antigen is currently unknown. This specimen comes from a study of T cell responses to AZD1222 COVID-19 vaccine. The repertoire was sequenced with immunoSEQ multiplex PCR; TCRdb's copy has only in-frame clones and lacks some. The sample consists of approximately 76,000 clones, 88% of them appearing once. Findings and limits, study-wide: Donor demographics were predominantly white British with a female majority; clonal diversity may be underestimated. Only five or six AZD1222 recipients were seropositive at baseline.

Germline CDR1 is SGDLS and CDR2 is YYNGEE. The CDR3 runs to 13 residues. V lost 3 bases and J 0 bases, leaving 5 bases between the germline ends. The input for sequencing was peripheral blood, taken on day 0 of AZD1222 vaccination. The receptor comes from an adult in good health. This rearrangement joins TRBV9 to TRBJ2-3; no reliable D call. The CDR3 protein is CASSAASTDTQYF. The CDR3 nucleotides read TGTGCCAGCAGCGCTGCGAGCACAGATACGCAGTATTTT.